The rows below give T cell receptor beta chains drawn from one sample of a study of blood T cell repertoires in COVID-19. Repertoires were generated with immunoSEQ multiplex PCR, while TCRdb's copy carries only in-frame clones and drops some. The data show about 180,000 clones, about four fifths seen once. Sample: peripheral blood. Receptors originate from a man between 65 and 85 years old with active or convalescent COVID-19. CDR3s include the opening cysteine and the closing phenylalanine or tryptophan. A D gene is named only where the DNA matches it firmly. Clone sizes are given selectively: once, few, many, or a class where the clone is expanded.

D: NA
V: TRBV10-3
J: TRBJ1-2
length: 13
size: NA
DNA: TGTGCCATCAGCGAACAGATTAACTATGGCTACACCTTC
CDR3: CAISEQINYGYTF

D: TRBD1
V: TRBV9
J: TRBJ1-2
length: 17
size: NA
DNA: TGTGCCAGCAGCGTCTCACCGGGACAGGGTTTGAACTATGGCTACACCTTC
CDR3: CASSVSPGQGLNYGYTF

D: NA
V: TRBV6-5
J: TRBJ1-6
length: 15
size: NA
DNA: TGTGCCAGCAGTCAAATGAGCTCCTATAATTCACCCCTCCACTTT
CDR3: CASSQMSSYNSPLHF

D: NA
V: TRBV4-1
J: TRBJ2-3
length: 19
size: NA
DNA: TGCGCCAGCAGCCCCGAACGCGGAAGGGGCATCACTAGCACAGATACGCAGTATTTT
CDR3: CASSPERGRGITSTDTQYF

D: NA
V: TRBV2
J: TRBJ1-2
length: 14
size: once
DNA: TGTGCCAGCAGTGGAGTCGGGCAGGGTTATGGCTACACCTTC
CDR3: CASSGVGQGYGYTF

D: TRBD1
V: TRBV9
J: TRBJ2-3
length: 15
size: NA
DNA: TGTGCCAGCAGCGTAGAGGGACAGAGTCCAGATACGCAGTATTTT
CDR3: CASSVEGQSPDTQYF

D: TRBD2
V: TRBV27
J: TRBJ2-7
length: 15
size: NA
DNA: TGTGCCAGCAGGCAACCGGGACTAGCGGCCTACGAGCAGTACTTC
CDR3: CASRQPGLAAYEQYF

D: NA
V: TRBV7-2
J: TRBJ2-3
length: 12
size: NA
DNA: TGTGCCAGCAGCTCTCTCACAGATACGCAGTATTTT
CDR3: CASSSLTDTQYF

D: TRBD2
V: TRBV11-3
J: TRBJ2-2
length: 16
size: few
DNA: TGTGCCAGCAGCTCCGGACTAGCGTCGAACACCGGGGAGCTGTTTTTT
CDR3: CASSSGLASNTGELFF

D: NA
V: TRBV30
J: TRBJ1-1
length: 18
size: NA
DNA: TGTGCCTGGAGTGTACAGCCCCCTGGGAGAGCAGGCCGCACTGAAGCTTTCTTT
CDR3: CAWSVQPPGRAGRTEAFF

D: TRBD1
V: TRBV6-5
J: TRBJ2-3
length: 14
size: NA
DNA: TGTGCCAGCCACTCAGGGGGCCTTCCAGATACGCAGTATTTT
CDR3: CASHSGGLPDTQYF

D: NA
V: TRBV27
J: TRBJ1-1
length: 14
size: NA
DNA: TGTGCCAGCAGTTTATCGATTAACAGGGATGAAGCTTTCTTT
CDR3: CASSLSINRDEAFF

D: TRBD2
V: TRBV6-1
J: TRBJ2-3
length: 16
size: few
DNA: TGTGCCAGCAGTGAAAGGGCTAGCGGTAGCACAGATACGCAGTATTTT
CDR3: CASSERASGSTDTQYF

D: TRBD1
V: TRBV7-2
J: TRBJ1-2
length: 15
size: NA
DNA: TGTGCCAGCAGCTTGAGGACAGGGGGCGGCGATGGCTACACCTTC
CDR3: CASSLRTGGGDGYTF

D: NA
V: TRBV9
J: TRBJ2-5
length: 12
size: NA
DNA: TGTGCCAGCGGGGGGAACGAAGAGACCCAGTACTTC
CDR3: CASGGNEETQYF

D: NA
V: TRBV7-2
J: TRBJ2-5
length: 14
size: NA
DNA: TGTGCCAGCAGCTTCGGGGGTTACCAAGAGACCCAGTACTTC
CDR3: CASSFGGYQETQYF

D: NA
V: TRBV5-1
J: TRBJ1-1
length: 13
size: NA
DNA: TGCGCCAGCAGCCTGACAGAGGACACTGAAGCTTTCTTT
CDR3: CASSLTEDTEAFF

D: NA
V: TRBV7-2
J: TRBJ1-2
length: 14
size: NA
DNA: TGTGCCAGCAGCCCGCCGGGGGGGTACTATGGCTACACCTTC
CDR3: CASSPPGGYYGYTF

D: TRBD2
V: TRBV19
J: TRBJ2-1
length: 15
size: few
DNA: TGTGCCAGTGCCCTCGGGGGGTATAAAGACAATGAGCAGTTCTTC
CDR3: CASALGGYKDNEQFF

D: TRBD1
V: TRBV2
J: TRBJ1-4
length: 14
size: NA
DNA: TGTGCCAGCAGGCCGGGACAGTCGAATGAAAAACTGTTTTTT
CDR3: CASRPGQSNEKLFF

D: TRBD2
V: TRBV5-4
J: TRBJ2-3
length: 17
size: NA
DNA: TGTGCCAGCAGCCCGCGGACTAGCGGGGGCGTCACAGATACGCAGTATTTT
CDR3: CASSPRTSGGVTDTQYF

D: TRBD1
V: TRBV10-2
J: TRBJ1-1
length: 14
size: once
DNA: TGCGCCAGCAGTGGGGACAGGGGCGGAACTGAAGCTTTCTTT
CDR3: CASSGDRGGTEAFF

D: NA
V: TRBV3-1/TRBV3-2
J: TRBJ1-2
length: 11
size: once
DNA: TGTGCCAGCAGCGACAGCTATGGCTACACCTTC
CDR3: CASSDSYGYTF

D: NA
V: TRBV27
J: TRBJ1-6
length: 16
size: NA
DNA: TGTGCCAGCAAGGACACCATGAGCTCCTATAATTCACCCCTCCACTTT
CDR3: CASKDTMSSYNSPLHF

D: NA
V: TRBV29-1
J: TRBJ2-3
length: 15
size: NA
DNA: TGCAGCGTTTCCGGGGGGCGTACTAGCACAGATACGCAGTATTTT
CDR3: CSVSGGRTSTDTQYF

D: NA
V: TRBV11-2
J: TRBJ1-2
length: 14
size: NA
DNA: TGTGCCAGCAGCTTAGCCCGAGATTCCTATGGCTACACCTTC
CDR3: CASSLARDSYGYTF

D: TRBD1
V: TRBV6-5
J: TRBJ2-6
length: 15
size: NA
DNA: TGTGCCAGCAGTAAGCAGGGGGCTGGGGCCAACGTCCTGACTTTC
CDR3: CASSKQGAGANVLTF

D: TRBD1
V: TRBV18
J: TRBJ2-1
length: 15
size: NA
DNA: TGTGCCAGCTCACCCTCCGGACAGGGGGCAAATGAGCAGTTCTTC
CDR3: CASSPSGQGANEQFF

D: TRBD1
V: TRBV29-1
J: TRBJ1-1
length: 13
size: NA
DNA: TGCAGCGCATCGGACAGGGAGGGCACTGAAGCTTTCTTT
CDR3: CSASDREGTEAFF